The following is a T cell receptor beta chain sequence with its context. The antigen is not known. RNA totalling roughly 0.45 to 1 ug underwent reverse transcription with random hexamers. A multiplex approach, immunoSEQ multiplex PCR, amplified TCR beta CDR3 across 54 Vbeta and 13 Jbeta. TCRdb itself ran the immunoSEQ multiplex PCR reads through MiXCR, one entry per CDR3 protein. Seen here are over 130,000 distinct CDR3 sequences, 95% observed once, and the top ten hold 0.14%. The sample originates from a study of CD8 T cells in Susac syndrome. Overall study: Intravenous immunoglobulin alone or corticosteroids were being given to patients with Susac syndrome at blood draw, unless they were therapy-naive. Whole-study results and caveats: CD4+ repertoires of Susac syndrome patients lacked detectable clonal expansion.

The V gene end was trimmed by 5 bases and the J gene end by 3 bases; junction bases not matched to a gene: 13. In germline, CDR1 is DFQATT, CDR2 SNEGSKA (reference sequence). The CDR3 extends over 16 amino acids. The sequence was collected from a human donor with Susac syndrome. Input material: CD4+ T cells from PBMCs. This chain links TRBV20-1 with TRBJ2-1, with 7 positions matching TRBD2. CDR3 residues: CSARPRLAGSYNEQFF. CDR3 nucleotide sequence: TGCAGTGCTCGGCCCAGACTAGCCGGGAGCTACAATGAGCAGTTCTTC.